Following are 21 T cell receptor beta chains from one sample sequenced in a study of T cells in Graves' hyperthyroidism and ophthalmopathy. TCR beta CDR3 regions were amplified from RNA. Carried out on the TCR CDR3, a first-round RT-PCR used the HTBI primer set. TCRdb re-called the multiplex PCR reads with MiXCR, one entry per CDR3 protein. The data contain about 640,000 distinct CDR3 sequences, around 21% of them singletons. The source material was blood. Source of these receptors: a man between 25 and 39 years old with Graves' ophthalmopathy.

The rearrangement links TRBV20-1 to TRBJ1-2, with a weak D call TRBD1 (5 bases). In germline, CDR1 is DFQATT, CDR2 SNEGSKA (reference sequence). This CDR3 contains 15 residues. V was trimmed by 2 bases and J by 4 bases, leaving 17 bases between them. The CDR3 DNA reads TGCAGTGCTAGACCCCGCCGGGGGGTAAGCTATGGCTACACCTTC. Translated: CSARPRRGVSYGYTF.

This clonotype was detected many times. V usage is TRBV7-9 and J usage is TRBJ2-5; 7 nucleotides agree with TRBD2. The CDR3 sequence is 12 residues long. J gave up 14 bases and V 5 bases, and 11 bases lay outside the gene matches. Germline CDR1 is SEHNR and CDR2 is FQNEAQ (reference sequence). CDR3: CASSPSGTTSYF. The CDR3 DNA sequence: TGTGCCAGCAGCCCCTCCGGGACTACTTCTTACTTC.

In this sample, this clonotype turned up many times. This chain links TRBV7-2 with TRBJ2-7; D is perhaps TRBD1 (6 bases). With 5 bases removed from V and 1 base from J, the gap between germline ends came to 12 bases. The CDR3 runs 14 residues. Germline V gene data show CDR1 as SGHTA and CDR2 as FQGNSA. The CDR3 DNA follows: TGTGCCAGCAGCCCCCCCACAGGGTCCTACGAGCAGTACTTC. Translation gives CASSPPTGSYEQYF.

The sample holds many counts of this clonotype. The J gene is TRBJ2-3, the V gene TRBV7-9, with a weak D call TRBD1 (5 bases). Germline-derived CDR1 and CDR2 are SEHNR and FQNEAQ (reference sequence). V gave up 0 bases and J gave up 2 bases, with 21 bases separating them. The CDR3 has 19 amino acids. CDR3: CASSLARIRQPTNTDTQYF. The DNA of the CDR3 is TGTGCCAGCAGCTTAGCGCGAATCCGACAGCCTACTAACACAGATACGCAGTATTTT.

This clonotype was seen repeatedly, ten times or more. The gene calls are TRBV19 and TRBJ1-5; D possibly corresponds to TRBD1 (5 bases). This CDR3 is 15 amino acids long. V lost 8 bases, J lost 5 bases, and 19 bases lay in between. The V gene's germline CDR1 is LNHDA and CDR2 SQIVND (reference sequence). The CDR3 here is CASSGVRGADQPQHF. The DNA of the CDR3 is TGTGCCAGTTCAGGTGTAAGGGGCGCCGATCAGCCCCAGCATTTT.

The table lists this clonotype with many counts. The rearrangement links TRBV11-2 to TRBJ2-3; D is uncertain. Germline V CDR1 and CDR2: SGHAT, FQNNGV. Trimming took 1 base from V and 8 from J, leaving 4 bases between them. This CDR3 comprises 11 residues. Written as DNA, the CDR3 is TGTGCCAGCAGCTTAGCCAGTACGCAGTATTTT. Translated: CASSLASTQYF.

The chain combines TRBV20-1 with TRBJ2-4; 8 bases map to TRBD2. Losses at the gene ends were 6 bases for V and 0 bases for J; bases not matched to a gene: 4. CDR3 length equals 14 residues. The germline V gene has CDR1 DFQATT and CDR2 SNEGSKA (reference sequence). The CDR3 coding sequence is TGCAGTGCCTTAGCGGGACCAGCCAAAAACATTCAGTACTTC. As protein: CSALAGPAKNIQYF.

This clonotype was seen only a few times. The chain links TRBV11-2 to TRBJ2-1; no definite D call. This CDR3 is 13 amino acids long. V lost 4 bases to trimming and J lost 6 bases, with 10 bases between them. Per germline, CDR1 SGHAT and CDR2 FQNNGV. The CDR3 reads CASSSRLGNEQFF. The CDR3 nucleotides are TGTGCCAGCAGCTCGCGGCTAGGCAATGAGCAGTTCTTC.

The CDR3 DNA sequence: TGTGCCAGCAGTTTGTCCAAGGGGGGTCCGTACCAAGAGACCCAGTACTTC. Protein sequence: CASSLSKGGPYQETQYF. The chain combines TRBV28 with TRBJ2-5; D may be TRBD1 or TRBD2 (6 bases each). There are 17 residues in the CDR3. The germline V gene has CDR1 MDHEN and CDR2 SYDVKM. Trimming cost V 3 bases and J 0 bases, with 17 bases left between them.

The sample holds a few counts of this clonotype. The chain has TRBV11-2 and TRBJ2-7, with a tentative D call TRBD2 (6 bases). Trimming took off 1 base at V and 2 bases at J, with 15 bases between the two ends. Germline CDR1 and CDR2: SGHAT and FQNNGV. The CDR3 is 16 residues long. The DNA of the CDR3 is TGTGCCAGCAGCTTAGGCCCGGGAGAAGGAACCTACGAGCAGTACTTC. It specifies CASSLGPGEGTYEQYF.

This clonotype showed up just a few times. The chain recombines TRBV15 with TRBJ2-3; the D gene is possibly TRBD2 (6 bases). The V end was cut by 5 bases, the J end by 0 bases, with 12 bases between. CDR1 is LNHNV, CDR2 YYDKDF, per germline (reference sequence). The CDR3 runs to 15 residues. The CDR3 loop reads CATSSFLASTDTQYF. The CDR3 DNA reads as TGTGCCACCAGCTCCTTCCTAGCGAGCACAGATACGCAGTATTTT.

The rearrangement links TRBV18 to TRBJ2-1; 7 bases line up with TRBD2. V dropped 2 bases and J dropped 7; count of bases not matched to a gene: 5. Germline values: CDR1 KGHSH, CDR2 LQKENI. This CDR3 region has 14 residues. CDR3: CASSPAGVNNEQFF. The CDR3 bases are TGTGCCAGCTCACCAGCGGGAGTTAATAATGAGCAGTTCTTC.

This clonotype appeared many times. V usage is TRBV20-1 and J usage is TRBJ2-3; D is possibly TRBD1 or TRBD2 (5 bases each). Trimming shortened V by 5 bases and J by 1 base, and 19 bases separated the two germline ends. This CDR3 comprises 16 residues. Looked up from germline, CDR1 is DFQATT and CDR2 is SNEGSKA (reference sequence). CDR3: CSAFLYEGRGTDTQYF. The CDR3 DNA sequence: TGCAGTGCTTTTCTGTATGAGGGACGGGGCACAGATACGCAGTATTTT.

This clonotype appeared a few times. The J gene is TRBJ2-2, the V gene TRBV5-4; D perhaps matches TRBD1 (6 bases). Germline V gene sequence: CDR1 SGHNT, CDR2 YYREEE (reference sequence). Trimming shortened V by 4 bases and J by 4 bases, and 14 bases separated the two germline ends. This CDR3 spans 15 amino acids. The CDR3 DNA reads as TGTGCCAGCAGCAAGCAGGGGTCCTTCACCGGGGAGCTGTTTTTT. Translation gives CASSKQGSFTGELFF.

At least ten counts were recorded for this clonotype. The rearrangement links TRBV3-1 to TRBJ1-5, with no clear D. This CDR3 is 15 amino acids long. V was trimmed by 2 bases and J by 6 bases, leaving 14 bases between them. Germline CDR1 and CDR2: LGHDT and YNNKEL (reference sequence). In nucleotides, the CDR3 is TGTGCCAGCAGCCAATCCCCAATGGGAGGTCAGCCCCAGCATTTT. Its protein is CASSQSPMGGQPQHF. Full variable domain (outside the CDR3, taken from reference TRBV3-1 and TRBJ1-5): DTAVSQTPKYLVTQMGNDKSIKCEQNLGHDTMYWYKQDSKKFLKIMFSYNNKELIINETVPNRFSPKSPDKAHLNLHINSLELGDSAVYFCASSQSPMGGQPQHFGDGTRLSIL.

The J gene is TRBJ2-7, the V gene TRBV28, with TRBD1 matching 8 bases. Germline-derived CDR1 and CDR2 are MDHEN and SYDVKM. This CDR3 spans 13 amino acids. The ends lost 8 bases at V and 1 base at J; junction bases unmatched: 4. The CDR3 spells CASGTGPSYEQYF. The CDR3 bases are TGTGCCAGCGGGACAGGACCATCCTACGAGCAGTACTTC.

This clonotype has more than one count but fewer than ten. The chain has TRBV28 and TRBJ1-6, with 7 positions matching TRBD1. CDR3 length equals 13 residues. Germline V gene data show CDR1 as MDHEN and CDR2 as SYDVKM. V lost 2 bases to trimming and J lost 19 bases; unmatched junction nucleotides: 11. In DNA, the CDR3 is TGTGCCAGCAGTTTAGGGCTGAGACAGGGTTGGCACTTT. Its protein product is CASSLGLRQGWHF. Based on the CDR3 plus reference TRBV28 and TRBJ1-6, the full variable domain is DVKVTQSSRYLVKRTGEKVFLECVQDMDHENMFWYRQDPGLGLRLIYFSYDVKMKEKGDIPEGYSVSREKKERFSLILESASTNQTSMYLCASSLGLRQGWHFGNGTRLTVT.

This clonotype was seen only a few times. The chain couples TRBV7-6 to TRBJ2-3, with 11 bases lining up with TRBD2. Germline CDR1 SGHVS, CDR2 FNYEAQ. V shed 1 base, J shed 2 bases, and the junction held 5 bases outside the gene matches. This CDR3 spans 17 amino acids. CDR3 in DNA: TGTGCCAGCAGCTTAGGTAGCGGGAGGGCCCTCACAGATACGCAGTATTTT. It specifies CASSLGSGRALTDTQYF.

This clonotype was picked up a small number of times. Written as DNA, the CDR3 is TGTGCCAGCAGCTCTGGACTAGCCGGAGGCAACGAGCAGTACTTC. Residues: CASSSGLAGGNEQYF. V gene TRBV7-6 combines with J gene TRBJ2-7; 8 positions agree with TRBD2. V lost 4 bases and J lost 5; bases outside the gene matches: 10. The CDR3 runs to 15 residues. CDR1 SGHVS and CDR2 FNYEAQ come from the germline V gene. Combining the CDR3 with reference TRBV7-6 and TRBJ2-7 gives the whole variable domain GAGVSQSPRYKVTKRGQDVALRCDPISGHVSLYWYRQALGQGPEFLTYFNYEAQQDKSGLPNDRFSAERPEGSISTLTIQRTEQRDSAMYRCASSSGLAGGNEQYFGPGTRLTVT.

V gene TRBV6-2 or TRBV6-3 combines with J gene TRBJ1-5, with 9 bases aligning to TRBD1. V lost 6 bases and J lost 1; bases outside the gene matches: 10. There are 17 residues in the CDR3. In germline, CDR1 is MNHEY, CDR2 SVGEGT. DNA of the CDR3: TGTGCCAGCAGACCCGATCCGGGACAGGGAAGCAATCAGCCCCAGCATTTT. Protein product: CASRPDPGQGSNQPQHF.

This chain uses TRBV29-1 with TRBJ1-2; weak D call: TRBD1 (5 bases). Between the trimmed V and J ends, which lost 3 bases and 5 bases, there was a span of 10 bases. This CDR3 region has 12 residues. From germline, CDR1 is SQVTM and CDR2 ANQGSEA. The CDR3 protein is CSVDRDAYGYTF. As DNA, the CDR3 is TGCAGCGTTGATAGGGACGCTTATGGCTACACCTTC.